The 32 T cell receptor beta chains reported below all come from one sample, sequenced in a study of blood T cell repertoires in COVID-19. Libraries were prepared by immunoSEQ multiplex PCR; TCRdb keeps only in-frame clonotypes and omits some of them. This table has 130,000 to 150,000 clones, more than 75% appearing once. Sequenced input: peripheral blood. These receptors were taken from a man aged 45-65 years who had recovered from COVID-19.

The chain combines TRBV10-3 with TRBJ1-1; the D gene is possibly TRBD1 (5 bases). Germline-derived CDR1 and CDR2 are ENHRY and SYGVKD. The CDR3 loop spans 15 amino acids. V was shortened by 0 bases and J by 4 bases, with 12 bases between the two germline ends. CDR3 DNA sequence: TGTGCCATCAGTGAGTCGGGGCAGCCTTCCACTGAAGCTTTCTTT. Its translation: CAISESGQPSTEAFF.

The V call is TRBV3-1 (or the pseudogene TRBV3-2), the J call TRBJ1-1; 7 bases are a match to TRBD1. V trimming: 7 bases; J trimming: 0 bases; junction bases outside the gene matches: 8. The germline V gene encodes CDR1 LGHDT and CDR2 YNNKEL (reference sequence). This CDR3 spans 15 amino acids. The CDR3 bases are TGTGCCAGCACCACACAGGGGTCCCTGAACACTGAAGCTTTCTTT. Encoded protein: CASTTQGSLNTEAFF.

The chain recombines TRBV4-1 with TRBJ2-5; D unresolved. The CDR3 loop spans 17 amino acids. CDR1 is MGHRA and CDR2 is YSYEKL in the germline V gene. Deletions cut 0 bases from V and 0 bases from J, with 14 bases between. The CDR3 protein is CASSQDGFPQYQETQYF. In DNA form, the CDR3 reads TGCGCCAGCAGCCAAGATGGTTTCCCTCAGTACCAAGAGACCCAGTACTTC.

A word on this clone: Germline is not matched at one junction end, which may reflect a read error. This chain uses TRBV11-2 with TRBJ2-1; TRBD1 matches at 9 bases. CDR3 length: 15 amino acids. Germline lookup yields CDR1 SGHAT and CDR2 FQNNGV. In DNA form, the CDR3 reads TGTGCCAGCAGGAGACAGGGGGTATCCCACAATGAGCAGCTCTTC. This translates into CASRRQGVSHNEQLF.

The chain uses TRBV29-1 and TRBJ1-2; 10 bases are a match to TRBD1. CDR3 length: 16 residues. With V trimmed by 6 bases and J by 0 bases, 10 bases remained unmatched. Looked up from germline, CDR1 is SQVTM and CDR2 is ANQGSEA. CDR3 region: CSVDPGQGTSNYGYTF. CDR3 DNA: TGCAGCGTGGATCCGGGACAGGGGACATCTAACTATGGCTACACCTTC.

The V call is TRBV7-2, the J call TRBJ2-1, with a possible D match to TRBD1 (6 bases). CDR1 and CDR2 from the germline V gene are SGHTA and FQGNSA. The CDR3 length is 14 residues. Trimming stripped 5 bases from V and 3 bases from J, with 11 bases between. CDR3 residues: CASSPNRVYNEQFF. CDR3 nucleotide sequence: TGTGCCAGCAGCCCCAACAGGGTCTACAATGAGCAGTTCTTC.

This clone was counted a single time. This chain uses TRBV6-1 with TRBJ2-7; D perhaps matches TRBD2 (5 bases). The CDR3 consists of 15 residues. Deletions cut 0 bases from V and 3 bases from J, with 12 bases between. Germline V lookup: CDR1 MNHNS, CDR2 SASEGT. This chain's CDR3 is CASSEARGFDYEQYF. CDR3 bases: TGTGCCAGCAGTGAAGCGCGAGGGTTCGACTACGAGCAGTACTTC.

The chain links TRBV4-3 to TRBJ2-1, with TRBD2 matching over 14 bases. Unmatched junction bases numbered 5, after V lost 1 base and J lost 6 bases. The CDR3 covers 17 residues. From germline, CDR1 is LGHNA and CDR2 YSLEER. CDR3 sequence (DNA): TGCGCCAGCAGCCAAGGCCTCGGGACTAGCGGGGGCAATGAGCAGTTCTTC. Its translation: CASSQGLGTSGGNEQFF.

The chain links TRBV9 to TRBJ2-7; tentatively, D is TRBD2 (6 bases). Germline V gives CDR1 SGDLS, CDR2 YYNGEE. V was cut by 0 bases and J by 0 bases, with 10 bases left in between. The CDR3 spans 15 residues. This CDR3 reads CASSVGLTSSYEQYF. CDR3 DNA sequence: TGTGCCAGCAGCGTAGGATTGACTAGCTCCTACGAGCAGTACTTC.

Note on this clone: The same CDR3 is also encoded by other DNA sequences in this sample. The chain is built from TRBV29-1 and TRBJ1-2, with TRBD1 identical over 8 bases. The germline gives CDR1 SQVTM, CDR2 ANQGSEA. This CDR3 has 13 amino acids. Trimming at V came to 4 bases and at J to 4 bases, leaving 5 bases not matched to a gene. The CDR3 DNA follows: TGCAGCGTTGCACCAACAGGGGGCTATGGCTACACCTTC. Translating gives CSVAPTGGYGYTF.

This sequence joins TRBV10-3 and TRBJ1-2; D ambiguous. Germline loops: CDR1 ENHRY, CDR2 SYGVKD. The CDR3 contains 15 residues. Trimming pared 0 bases from V and 2 bases from J, leaving 10 bases between. DNA for the CDR3: TGTGCCATCAGTGAGTCCCAGGTAACGAACTATGGCTACACCTTC. Residues: CAISESQVTNYGYTF.

The chain has TRBV6-4 and TRBJ2-2, with D maybe TRBD1 (5 bases). This CDR3 is 13 amino acids long. Germline-derived CDR1 and CDR2 are MRHNA and SNTAGT. V lost 9 bases and J 0 bases, leaving 8 bases between the germline ends. CDR3 region: CARRTPNTGELFF. As DNA, the CDR3 is TGTGCCAGAAGGACACCGAACACCGGGGAGCTGTTTTTT.

The J gene is TRBJ1-1, the V gene TRBV24-1, with unresolved D. The CDR3 has 13 residues. The V and J ends lost 9 bases and 5 bases respectively, with 15 bases between them. The germline CDR1 and CDR2 sequences are KGHDR and SFDVKD. The CDR3 region has the DNA TGTGCCACCGGCCAGTCCCGGGGTACTGAAGCTTTCTTT. Protein product: CATGQSRGTEAFF.

The V gene is TRBV5-6, the J gene TRBJ2-7; no definite D call. The ends were cut back, 1 base at V and 3 bases at J, with 11 bases in the middle. Per the germline V gene, CDR1 is SGHDT and CDR2 is YYEEEE. The CDR3 is 14 residues long. DNA for the CDR3: TGTGCCAGCAGCTTGTTTGGGCAGATCTACGAGCAGTACTTC. Translated: CASSLFGQIYEQYF.

The gene calls are TRBV5-1 and TRBJ2-7, with 9 nucleotides matching TRBD1. Unmatched junction bases numbered 6, after V lost 0 bases and J lost 2 bases. CDR3 length: 16 residues. CDR1 SGHRS and CDR2 YFSETQ come from the germline V gene. CDR3 nucleotides: TGCGCCAGCAGCTTGGCCCGGGACAGGGTTACCTACGAGCAGTACTTC. Protein sequence: CASSLARDRVTYEQYF.

This rearrangement joins TRBV27 to TRBJ2-7; 7 positions match TRBD1. This CDR3 comprises 17 residues. J was trimmed by 7 bases and V by 2 bases; bases with no gene match: 17. The germline CDR1 and CDR2 sequences are MNHEY and SMNVEV (reference sequence). The CDR3: CASSLRNVGQAIGEQYF. The CDR3, as DNA: TGTGCCAGCAGTTTAAGGAACGTAGGACAGGCCATTGGTGAGCAGTACTTC.

The CDR3: CASRRELGGQFF. The CDR3 DNA follows: TGTGCCAGCAGACGTGAACTCGGGGGGCAGTTCTTC. The V call is TRBV12-3 or TRBV12-4, the J call TRBJ2-1, with a possible D match to TRBD2 (6 bases). V lost 6 bases to trimming and J lost 12 bases, with 15 bases between them. The CDR3 consists of 12 residues.

A word on this clone: Other DNA sequences from this sample encode an identical CDR3 as well. The gene calls are TRBV5-1 and TRBJ1-5, with 8 bases matching TRBD1. The germline gives CDR1 SGHRS, CDR2 YFSETQ. The ends lost 0 bases at V and 3 bases at J; junction bases unmatched: 2. The CDR3 spans 15 residues. CDR3 DNA sequence: TGCGCCAGCAGCTTGGGACAGGGGTCCAATCAGCCCCAGCATTTT. Amino acids: CASSLGQGSNQPQHF.

V is TRBV5-1 and J is TRBJ1-3; TRBD1 aligns across 7 bases. With 0 bases clipped from V and 3 bases from J, the junction kept 9 bases outside the gene matches. Germline assignment: CDR1 SGHRS and CDR2 YFSETQ. The CDR3 covers 17 residues. The CDR3 here is CASSLALQGGGGNTIYF. CDR3 DNA: TGCGCCAGCAGCTTGGCCCTCCAGGGGGGAGGTGGAAACACCATATATTTT.

Only one count was recorded for this clone. V gene TRBV2 combines with J gene TRBJ1-2, with D perhaps matching TRBD1 (5 bases). Germline CDR1 SNHLY, CDR2 FYNNEI. This CDR3 is 12 amino acids long. V dropped 5 bases and J dropped 7 bases, with 11 bases sitting between them. The CDR3 is CASSPRVIGYTF. CDR3 DNA sequence: TGTGCCAGCAGTCCCAGGGTTATTGGCTACACCTTC.

The V call is TRBV6-5, the J call TRBJ1-5; D is unresolved. This CDR3 is built from 15 residues. The V end was cut by 0 bases, the J end by 3 bases, with 9 bases between. CDR1 and CDR2 (germline): MNHEY, SVGAGI. The CDR3 is CASSYSMQANQPQHF. Here the CDR3 DNA reads TGTGCCAGCAGTTACTCGATGCAGGCCAATCAGCCCCAGCATTTT.

The V call is TRBV11-3, the J call TRBJ1-2, with D possibly being TRBD1 (5 bases). V dropped 5 bases and J dropped 1 base, with 14 bases sitting between them. The CDR3 runs 15 residues. Germline CDR1 and CDR2: SGHNT and YENEEA. For the CDR3, the DNA is TGTGCCAGCAGCGAACGGAGGGACCTTAACTATGGCTACACCTTC. It encodes CASSERRDLNYGYTF.

V and J are TRBV6-5 and TRBJ1-5; D might be TRBD1 (5 bases). The CDR3 runs to 15 residues. V was shortened by 5 bases and J by 1 base, with 12 bases between the two germline ends. Germline V gene data show CDR1 as MNHEY and CDR2 as SVGAGI. CDR3 sequence reads: CASSLGGVSNQPQHF. CDR3 DNA: TGTGCCAGCAGTCTTGGAGGGGTAAGCAATCAGCCCCAGCATTTT.

This clone was recorded once. The chain links TRBV6-5 to TRBJ1-6; 7 positions match TRBD1. This CDR3 spans 14 amino acids. The trim removed 4 bases at V and 8 bases at J, leaving 5 bases unmatched. CDR1 and CDR2 (germline): MNHEY, SVGAGI. Here the CDR3 DNA reads TGTGCCAGCAGTTCCGACAGGGTAGATTCACCCCTCCACTTT. It codes for CASSSDRVDSPLHF.

The rearrangement links TRBV6-5 to TRBJ1-2; 12 bases are shared with TRBD1. CDR1 and CDR2 (germline): MNHEY, SVGAGI. The length of the CDR3 is 15 residues. With V trimmed by 5 bases and J by 5 bases, 6 bases remained unmatched. The CDR3 nucleotides are TGTGCCAGCAGTCAGAGGGACAGGGGGCTTTATGGCTACACCTTC. This codes for CASSQRDRGLYGYTF.

The chain recombines TRBV4-1 with TRBJ2-7; 7 nucleotides match TRBD1. Per the germline V gene, CDR1 is MGHRA and CDR2 is YSYEKL. The CDR3 length is 15 residues. V shed 0 bases, J shed 7 bases, and the junction held 9 bases outside the gene matches. The chain's CDR3 is CASSQDTGVRREQYF. In DNA, the CDR3 is TGCGCCAGCAGCCAAGATACAGGGGTACGAAGGGAGCAGTACTTC.

The V gene is TRBV6-2 or TRBV6-3, the J gene TRBJ1-2, with 9 positions matching TRBD1. This CDR3 has 16 residues. The germline V gene has CDR1 MNHEY and CDR2 SVGEGT. J gave up 2 bases and V 6 bases, and 10 bases lay outside the gene matches. Here the CDR3 reads CASSPGTGSLNYGYTF. For the CDR3, the DNA is TGTGCCAGCAGCCCCGGGACAGGGAGCCTCAACTATGGCTACACCTTC.

The gene calls are TRBV2 and TRBJ1-6; 9 bases map to TRBD1. The CDR3 is made up of 16 amino acids. Trimming took 7 bases from V and 10 from J; bases not matched to a gene: 14. Germline V gene lookup returns CDR1 SNHLY and CDR2 FYNNEI. The CDR3 DNA reads as TGTGCCAGCACTAAAGAGGGGACAGGGTTATACTCACCCCTCCACTTT. Amino acids: CASTKEGTGLYSPLHF.

This clone was recorded only once. This chain links TRBV5-1 with TRBJ2-3; D uncertain. V lost 4 bases and J lost 0, with 12 bases in between. Germline V gives CDR1 SGHRS, CDR2 YFSETQ. The CDR3 is 15 residues long. The CDR3: CASSLATLSTDTQYF. CDR3 sequence (DNA): TGCGCCAGCAGCCTGGCTACTCTTAGCACAGATACGCAGTATTTT.

The rearrangement links TRBV7-9 to TRBJ2-3, with 8 bases aligning to TRBD1. Trimming removed 1 base from V and 1 base from J; junction bases left unmatched: 13. In germline, CDR1 is SEHNR, CDR2 FQNEAQ (reference sequence). This CDR3 comprises 19 residues. Written as DNA, the CDR3 is TGTGCCAGCAGCTTAGACTTCACAGGGGGTACCGGGGGCACAGATACGCAGTATTTT. Its protein product is CASSLDFTGGTGGTDTQYF.

The chain links TRBV25-1 to TRBJ1-1; D is undetermined. Germline CDR1 MGHDK, CDR2 SYGVNS. V was pared by 3 bases and J by 7 bases, with 15 bases between. The CDR3 is 14 residues long. CDR3 in DNA: TGTGCCAGCAGTGACCCGTCGATACTCGATGAAGCTTTCTTT. It is translated as CASSDPSILDEAFF.

V is TRBV6-1 and J is TRBJ1-4; 7 bases agree with TRBD1. Germline V gives CDR1 MNHNS, CDR2 SASEGT. The trim removed 0 bases at V and 4 bases at J, leaving 2 bases unmatched. The CDR3 sequence is 15 residues long. The chain's CDR3 is CASSEAGQYNEKLFF. Here the CDR3 DNA reads TGTGCCAGCAGTGAAGCGGGACAGTATAATGAAAAACTGTTTTTT.